The 10 T cell receptor beta chains below come from one sample, sequenced in a study of blood T cells in healthy people across ages. PCR was performed a second time for about 6 to 11 cycles using a sample-barcoded 5' primer and a J-beta primer mix. From the 5' RACE reads, TCRdb called clonotypes with MiXCR, one entry per CDR3 protein. The sample has roughly 1.7 million distinct CDR3 sequences, roughly 30% seen once; the top ten hold about 10%. Sequences were obtained from blood. The source is a woman aged 30 to 39 in good health.

The genes are TRBV27 and TRBJ2-5; 7 bases fit TRBD2. Germline lookup yields CDR1 MNHEY and CDR2 SMNVEV (reference sequence). With 6 bases clipped from V and 4 bases from J, the junction kept 11 bases outside the gene matches. The CDR3 extends over 15 amino acids. The CDR3: CASRQGGTTGETQYF. In nucleotides, the CDR3 is TGTGCCAGCAGGCAGGGAGGGACTACTGGAGAGACCCAGTACTTC.

In this sample, this clonotype turned up a few times. The DNA for the CDR3 is TGTGCCACCAGCAAAACCACCTACTACGAGCAGTACTTC. This encodes CATSKTTYYEQYF. The chain combines TRBV15 with TRBJ2-7, with D unclear. The CDR3 has 13 amino acids. The V and J ends lost 4 bases and 3 bases respectively, with 10 bases between them. Germline V CDR1 and CDR2: LNHNV, YYDKDF (reference sequence).

This clonotype has a handful of counts. This rearrangement joins TRBV18 to TRBJ2-1; 7 bases line up with TRBD2. With V trimmed by 0 bases and J by 8 bases, 7 bases remained unmatched. Germline V gives CDR1 KGHSH, CDR2 LQKENI. CDR3 size: 15 residues. The CDR3, as DNA: TGTGCCAGCTCACCACCGACAAGCGGGACTGATGAGCAGTTCTTC. Amino acid sequence: CASSPPTSGTDEQFF.

The chain combines TRBV2 with TRBJ2-4; D is possibly TRBD1 (5 bases). CDR1 is SNHLY and CDR2 is FYNNEI in the germline V gene. CDR3 length: 15 amino acids. V lost 2 bases and J lost 3, with 11 bases in between. CDR3 nucleotides: TGTGCCAGCAGTGAATTGTGGGGCGTCAAAAACATTCAGTACTTC. This sequence encodes CASSELWGVKNIQYF.

This sequence joins TRBV5-8 and TRBJ2-7; D gene ambiguous. Trimming took 4 bases from V and 5 from J, leaving 22 bases between them. Looked up from germline, CDR1 is SGHTS and CDR2 is YDEGEE. This CDR3 is built from 16 residues. CDR3 sequence (DNA): TGTGCCAGCAGCCCGGAATGGCCAGGCCCCCTCCACGAGCAGTACTTC. This gives the protein CASSPEWPGPLHEQYF.

About this clonotype: This may arise from a read error, as a much more abundant clone is one base away. V and J are TRBV10-3 and TRBJ2-5; TRBD1 matches 9 bases. Germline CDR1 and CDR2: ENHRY and SYGVKD. The CDR3 sequence is 16 residues long. DNA for the CDR3: TGTGCCATCAGTGAGCTACCGGGACAGGGAAGGGAGACCCGGTACTTC. It is translated as CAISELPGQGRETRYF.

V and J are TRBV5-6 and TRBJ1-1; 11 nucleotides agree with TRBD1. After removal of 4 bases from V and 4 bases from J, the junction contained 6 bases not matched to a gene. CDR1 is SGHDT and CDR2 is YYEEEE in the germline V gene. CDR3 length: 15 residues. CDR3 amino acids: CASSPDRGRVTEAFF. The CDR3 DNA reads TGTGCCAGCAGCCCGGACAGGGGGCGGGTCACTGAAGCTTTCTTT.

This clonotype was detected a few times. V and J are TRBV7-9 and TRBJ2-3; TRBD1 aligns across 8 bases. The CDR3 sequence is 16 residues long. CDR1 and CDR2 (germline): SEHNR, FQNEAQ (reference sequence). Trimming at V came to 3 bases and at J to 8 bases, leaving 13 bases not matched to a gene. CDR3: CASSFAQGGYGGTQYF. CDR3 bases: TGTGCCAGCAGCTTTGCACAGGGGGGATATGGGGGTACGCAGTATTTT.

The genes are TRBV29-1 and TRBJ1-2; 11 bases align to TRBD1. V shed 8 bases, J shed 4 bases, and the junction held 15 bases outside the gene matches. The CDR3 covers 16 residues. CDR1 is SQVTM, CDR2 ANQGSEA, per germline. CDR3 in amino acids: CSSPGGQGEVLYGYTF. The CDR3 region has the DNA TGCAGCTCCCCAGGGGGACAGGGGGAAGTCCTCTATGGCTACACCTTC.

The chain is built from TRBV2 and TRBJ1-2; D remains unclear. Trimming shortened V by 7 bases and J by 5 bases, and 11 bases separated the two germline ends. Per the germline V gene, CDR1 is SNHLY and CDR2 is FYNNEI. This CDR3 spans 12 amino acids. The CDR3, as DNA: TGTGCCAGCACGGGAGCAGCATATGGCTACACCTTC. Amino acids: CASTGAAYGYTF.